This T cell receptor (beta chain) was observed in a study of blood T cell repertoires in COVID-19. The CDR3 runs to 14 residues. Germline CDR1 is MNHNS and CDR2 is SASEGT. V shed 2 bases and J shed 4 bases, with 11 bases lying between them. Method: immunoSEQ multiplex PCR; TCRdb's copy keeps in-frame clones and lacks some. This table has 130,000 to 150,000 clones, roughly 80% appearing once. The TCR was taken from an elderly woman with acute or convalescent COVID-19. The source material was peripheral blood. The chain links TRBV6-1 to TRBJ1-1, with D possibly being TRBD1 (5 bases). The CDR3: CASSERGWGTEAFF. As DNA, the CDR3 is TGTGCCAGCAGTGAAAGGGGTTGGGGCACTGAAGCTTTCTTT.